What follows are 17 T cell receptor beta chains derived from one specimen sequenced in a study of blood T cell repertoires in COVID-19. Only in-frame clones appear in the TCRdb table, and some are missing; sequencing was by immunoSEQ multiplex PCR. The sample carries roughly 200,000 clones, approximately 87% recorded once. Sequenced input: PBMCs or T cells enriched from blood (not recorded which). Source of these receptors: a woman in her 50s in a cohort exposed to, infected with or recovered from COVID-19 (not recorded which).

The V call is TRBV6-2 or TRBV6-3, the J call TRBJ2-3, with TRBD1 matching over 8 bases. This CDR3 has 15 residues. J gave up 6 bases and V 2 bases, and 7 bases lay outside the gene matches. The V gene's germline CDR1 is MNHEY and CDR2 SVGEGT. The CDR3 region has the DNA TGTGCCAGCAGTTACGTCGGCAGGGGGCGGGATACGCAGTATTTT. This translates into CASSYVGRGRDTQYF.

V gene TRBV5-4 combines with J gene TRBJ2-7; 7 bases agree with TRBD1. V dropped 4 bases and J dropped 0; count of bases not matched to a gene: 7. This CDR3 is built from 15 residues. CDR1 is SGHNT, CDR2 YYREEE, per germline (reference sequence). The CDR3 DNA reads as TGTGCCAGCAGCACCGGCAGGGGGAGCTCCTACGAGCAGTACTTC. This encodes CASSTGRGSSYEQYF.

This clone was detected only once. The chain combines TRBV7-9 with TRBJ2-7; perhaps TRBD1 as D (5 bases). The V and J ends lost 5 bases and 1 base respectively, with 6 bases between them. The CDR3 loop spans 12 amino acids. Germline V gene lookup returns CDR1 SEHNR and CDR2 FQNEAQ (reference sequence). As DNA, the CDR3 is TGTGCCAGCAGCCCAGGGTCCTACGAGCAGTACTTC. Encoded protein: CASSPGSYEQYF.

The chain employs TRBV5-1 and TRBJ2-7; TRBD2 agrees at 8 bases. The V gene end was trimmed by 2 bases and the J gene end by 6 bases; junction bases not matched to a gene: 13. The germline V gene has CDR1 SGHRS and CDR2 YFSETQ. The CDR3 is made up of 16 amino acids. The CDR3 bases are TGCGCCAGCAGCTTCACTACTCGGACTAGCCCCCGCGAGCAGTACTTC. This translates into CASSFTTRTSPREQYF.

This rearrangement joins TRBV6-6 to TRBJ1-5; no clear D. The V gene's germline CDR1 is MNHNY and CDR2 SVGAGI (reference sequence). Between the trimmed V and J ends, which lost 11 bases and 4 bases, there was a span of 6 bases. The CDR3 is 10 residues long. CDR3 in DNA: TGTGCCTCAGATAATCAGCCCCAGCATTTT. Protein: CASDNQPQHF.

J is TRBJ2-1 and V is TRBV10-1, with D possibly being TRBD1 (6 bases). Germline assignment: CDR1 WNHNN and CDR2 SYGVQD (reference sequence). Trimming took 6 bases from V and 0 from J, leaving 21 bases between them. The CDR3 extends over 18 amino acids. In DNA, the CDR3 is TGCGCCAGCAGCCCGGGGAGAGGGGGTTCGAGCTCCTACAATGAGCAGTTCTTC. It yields the protein CASSPGRGGSSSYNEQFF.

This chain uses TRBV18 with TRBJ2-7; TRBD2 is a possible D gene (6 bases). Trimming removed 5 bases from V and 2 bases from J, with 13 bases in between. The germline V gene encodes CDR1 KGHSH and CDR2 LQKENI. The CDR3 is 14 residues long. In DNA, the CDR3 is TGTGCCAGCTCAGGTAGCGGCGGACCCTACGAGCAGTACTTC. As protein: CASSGSGGPYEQYF.

The V gene is TRBV20-1, the J gene TRBJ1-2, with D hard to call. V dropped 3 bases and J dropped 2 bases, with 16 bases sitting between them. The CDR3 is made up of 15 amino acids. CDR1 DFQATT and CDR2 SNEGSKA come from the germline V gene (reference sequence). DNA of the CDR3: TGCAGTGCTAGTCCCTTCGGGGATGGGAACTATGGCTACACCTTC. As protein: CSASPFGDGNYGYTF.

This chain joins TRBV5-1 and TRBJ2-2; D possibly corresponds to TRBD2 (6 bases). Germline V CDR1 and CDR2: SGHRS, YFSETQ. The CDR3 is 15 residues long. Trimming removed 0 bases at V and 4 bases at J, with 10 bases between. The CDR3 here is CASSLAGRSTGELFF. CDR3 in DNA: TGCGCCAGCAGCTTGGCTGGGAGGAGCACCGGGGAGCTGTTTTTT.

The CDR3 DNA reads as TGTGCCAGCAGCAAACTCGGAGAGACCCAGTACTTC. This sequence encodes CASSKLGETQYF. The chain has TRBV7-8 and TRBJ2-5; no clear D. The CDR3 has 12 amino acids. From germline, CDR1 is SGHVS and CDR2 FQNEAQ. V dropped 5 bases and J dropped 4 bases, with 8 bases sitting between them. The entire variable domain, with the rest obtained from reference TRBV7-8 and TRBJ2-5, is as follows: GAGVSQSPRYKVAKRGQDVALRCDPISGHVSLFWYQQALGQGPEFLTYFQNEAQLDKSGLPSDRFFAERPEGSVSTLKIQRTQQEDSAVYLCASSKLGETQYFGPGTRLLVL.

The rearrangement links TRBV18 to TRBJ1-1; TRBD1 aligns across 8 bases. The germline gives CDR1 KGHSH, CDR2 LQKENI. This CDR3 is built from 13 residues. V lost 9 bases to trimming and J lost 0 bases; unmatched junction nucleotides: 3. The DNA of the CDR3 is TGTGCCAGTGACAGGGGTTTGAACACTGAAGCTTTCTTT. Translation gives CASDRGLNTEAFF. Variable domain in full (rest from reference TRBV18 and TRBJ1-1): NAGVMQNPRHLVRRRGQEARLRCSPMKGHSHVYWYRQLPEEGLKFMVYLQKENIIDESGMPKERFSAEFPKEGPSILRIQQVVRGDSAAYFCASDRGLNTEAFFGQGTRLTVV.

This chain uses TRBV6-4 with TRBJ1-5, with 12 bases fitting TRBD1. V lost 7 bases, J lost 4 bases, and 20 bases stayed unmatched. CDR1 is MRHNA and CDR2 is SNTAGT in the germline V gene. This CDR3 region has 20 residues. Written as DNA, the CDR3 is TGTGCCAGCATTGAGGGGTGGGACAGGGGGCCCCAAGGGGTTAATCAGCCCCAGCATTTT. Translation gives CASIEGWDRGPQGVNQPQHF.

This chain joins TRBV5-1 and TRBJ2-7; D remains ambiguous. CDR1 SGHRS and CDR2 YFSETQ come from the germline V gene. CDR3 length: 14 residues. Trimming cost V 5 bases and J 1 base, with 13 bases left between them. The CDR3 sequence is CASSDLSNSYEQYF. CDR3 nucleotide sequence: TGCGCCAGCAGTGATCTGAGCAATTCCTACGAGCAGTACTTC.

This chain uses TRBV7-9 with TRBJ2-1, with 10 bases aligning to TRBD2. The ends lost 1 base at V and 4 bases at J; junction bases unmatched: 4. Germline V gives CDR1 SEHNR, CDR2 FQNEAQ (reference sequence). The CDR3 extends over 16 amino acids. The CDR3 bases are TGTGCCAGCAGCTTAGTGAGCGGGGGGGAATACAATGAGCAGTTCTTC. It specifies CASSLVSGGEYNEQFF.

This chain uses TRBV28 with TRBJ2-2, with 7 bases that match TRBD1. This CDR3 spans 14 amino acids. Germline V CDR1 and CDR2: MDHEN, SYDVKM. The junction had 6 bases not matched to a gene; V was cut back by 6 bases and J by 5 bases. DNA for the CDR3: TGTGCCAGCAGCCAGGGACAGCAAACCGGGGAGCTGTTTTTT. This encodes CASSQGQQTGELFF.

The V call is TRBV6-5, the J call TRBJ1-1; TRBD1 might be the D (6 bases). From germline, CDR1 is MNHEY and CDR2 SVGAGI. CDR3 length equals 13 residues. Trimming removed 3 bases at V and 4 bases at J, with 9 bases between. The CDR3 loop reads CASSYLDSTEAFF. CDR3 in DNA: TGTGCCAGCAGTTATCTGGACAGCACTGAAGCTTTCTTT.

The rearrangement uses TRBV7-3 and TRBJ2-2; D not certain. Germline CDR1 and CDR2: SGHTA and FQGTGA. Trimming stripped 5 bases from V and 7 bases from J, with 11 bases between. The CDR3 totals 13 residues. In DNA form, the CDR3 reads TGTGCCAGCAGCCCAAATTGGAGCGGGGAGCTGTTTTTT. It translates to CASSPNWSGELFF.